This entry lists 27 T cell receptor beta chains sequenced from one sample in a study of PD-1 blockade in classical Hodgkin lymphoma. Relapse was seen in all patients after autologous stem cell transplantation, and brentuximab vedotin exposure was variable. TCRdb's copy holds only in-frame clones and misses some; the assay was immunoSEQ multiplex PCR. The sample records about 84,000 clones, 75% to 90% being singletons. The sample here was peripheral blood mononuclear cells (PBMCs), taken at baseline. The source of these receptors is a human donor with classical Hodgkin lymphoma.

The chain joins TRBV10-3 to TRBJ1-4; no reliable D call. This CDR3 spans 15 amino acids. V dropped 8 bases and J dropped 4 bases, with 17 bases sitting between them. The germline V gene encodes CDR1 ENHRY and CDR2 SYGVKD. In DNA, the CDR3 is TGTGCCATCGCTGGAGGAGGGAAGGATAATGAAAAACTGTTTTTT. It encodes CAIAGGGKDNEKLFF.

The CDR3 region has the DNA TGTGCCACAAGCGGGCCCAGCTCCTACAATGAGCAGTTCTTC. Translating it yields CATSGPSSYNEQFF. V and J are TRBV30 and TRBJ2-1; the D gene is possibly TRBD2 (6 bases). Trimming shortened V by 8 bases and J by 0 bases, and 14 bases separated the two germline ends. This CDR3 contains 14 residues. CDR1 GTSNPN and CDR2 SVGIG come from the germline V gene (reference sequence).

In the case of this clone: Other DNA sequences from this sample encode an identical CDR3 as well. This sequence joins TRBV14 and TRBJ2-1, with D tentatively TRBD2 (5 bases). The V end was cut by 0 bases, the J end by 4 bases, with 7 bases between. The CDR3 loop spans 14 amino acids. CDR1 is SGHDN and CDR2 is FVKESK in the germline V gene. CDR3 sequence (DNA): TGTGCCAGCAGCCAAGAGGGAGCATACAATGAGCAGTTCTTC. It codes for CASSQEGAYNEQFF. Combining the CDR3 with reference TRBV14 and TRBJ2-1 gives the whole variable domain EAGVTQFPSHSVIEKGQTVTLRCDPISGHDNLYWYRRVMGKEIKFLLHFVKESKQDESGMPNNRFLAERTGGTYSTLKVQPAELEDSGVYFCASSQEGAYNEQFFGPGTRLTVL.

This chain links TRBV2 with TRBJ2-5; a weak D match, TRBD2 (6 bases). This CDR3 spans 16 amino acids. From germline, CDR1 is SNHLY and CDR2 FYNNEI. Trimming cost V 6 bases and J 4 bases, with 21 bases left between them. The CDR3 coding sequence is TGTGCCAGCAGCCCTGTGGCGGGAATGATAGGAGAGACCCAGTACTTC. Protein product: CASSPVAGMIGETQYF.

This clone appeared once. The chain couples TRBV9 to TRBJ2-2, with D maybe TRBD2 (5 bases). V was pared by 0 bases and J by 6 bases, with 15 bases between. The CDR3 spans 16 residues. Germline V lookup: CDR1 SGDLS, CDR2 YYNGEE. The CDR3 loop is CASSVVGSPGAGELFF. The CDR3 DNA is TGTGCCAGCAGCGTAGTGGGGTCCCCCGGGGCCGGGGAGCTGTTTTTT.

The chain has TRBV4-3 and TRBJ2-2, with a tentative D call TRBD1 (6 bases). CDR3 length: 14 residues. In germline, CDR1 is LGHNA, CDR2 YSLEER. V was shortened by 5 bases and J by 4 bases, with 11 bases between the two germline ends. CDR3 sequence reads: CASSAQGLTGELFF. In nucleotides, the CDR3 is TGCGCCAGCAGCGCACAGGGTCTCACCGGGGAGCTGTTTTTT.

This chain links TRBV18 with TRBJ1-1, with a possible D match to TRBD1 (5 bases). The CDR3 length is 14 residues. CDR1 and CDR2 from the germline V gene are KGHSH and LQKENI. Between the trimmed V and J ends, which lost 3 bases and 0 bases, there was a span of 8 bases. In DNA form, the CDR3 reads TGTGCCAGCTCACCGGGACCGATGAACACTGAAGCTTTCTTT. Translation: CASSPGPMNTEAFF.

This chain uses TRBV30 with TRBJ1-2; tentative D call: TRBD1 (5 bases). Germline CDR1 is GTSNPN and CDR2 is SVGIG (reference sequence). V dropped 0 bases and J dropped 4 bases, with 9 bases sitting between them. There are 13 residues in the CDR3. The CDR3 nucleotides read TGTGCCTGGAGTGTGGGGACCTTCTATGGCTACACCTTC. Protein sequence: CAWSVGTFYGYTF.

This clone has a single count. This chain uses TRBV11-2 with TRBJ2-7; D gene unclear. The CDR3 consists of 10 residues. The germline gives CDR1 SGHAT, CDR2 FQNNGV. V was shortened by 8 bases and J by 2 bases, with 4 bases between the two germline ends. The CDR3, as DNA: TGTGCCAGCGGTGCCTACGAGCAGTACTTC. Its protein product is CASGAYEQYF.

The chain links TRBV19 to TRBJ1-4; D ambiguous. This CDR3 is built from 13 residues. CDR1 is LNHDA, CDR2 SQIVND, per germline (reference sequence). V lost 3 bases, J lost 7 bases, and 9 bases lay in between. CDR3 in amino acids: CASSIDIIEKLFF. The DNA for the CDR3 is TGTGCCAGTAGTATCGATATTATTGAAAAACTGTTTTTT.

The chain links TRBV19 to TRBJ2-1, with D unclear. CDR1 is LNHDA and CDR2 is SQIVND in the germline V gene (reference sequence). V lost 6 bases and J lost 4, with 10 bases in between. The CDR3 has 13 amino acids. CDR3 in DNA: TGTGCCAGTAGCATTGAAGTGTACAATGAGCAGTTCTTC. It specifies CASSIEVYNEQFF.

The rearrangement uses TRBV5-1 and TRBJ2-5; TRBD2 matches 8 bases. Trimming cost V 2 bases and J 4 bases; bases outside gene matches: 16. CDR3 length: 18 residues. Germline lookup yields CDR1 SGHRS and CDR2 YFSETQ. The CDR3 reads CASSLNPGGSGSGETQYF. DNA of the CDR3: TGCGCCAGCAGCTTAAACCCCGGGGGCAGCGGGAGTGGAGAGACCCAGTACTTC.

This chain links TRBV4-1 with TRBJ2-7; D gene uncertain. The length of the CDR3 is 15 residues. Trimming pared 4 bases from V and 0 bases from J, leaving 13 bases between. CDR1 and CDR2 (germline): MGHRA, YSYEKL. CDR3 bases: TGCGCCAGCAGCCCCACTAAGATGAGCTCCTACGAGCAGTACTTC. Protein sequence: CASSPTKMSSYEQYF.

This rearrangement joins TRBV9 to TRBJ1-2, with TRBD1 matching 7 bases. The length of the CDR3 is 15 residues. The V segment lost 2 bases and the J segment 5 bases; nucleotides outside the gene matches: 9. CDR1 SGDLS and CDR2 YYNGEE come from the germline V gene. The CDR3 loop is CASSVRTGGDYGYTF. The CDR3 nucleotides are TGTGCCAGCAGCGTCCGGACAGGAGGAGATTATGGCTACACCTTC.

This clone was detected only once. This chain links TRBV4-1 with TRBJ2-7, with a possible D match to TRBD2 (6 bases). The germline V gene encodes CDR1 MGHRA and CDR2 YSYEKL. The V and J ends lost 2 bases and 0 bases respectively, with 14 bases between them. This CDR3 has 16 amino acids. CDR3 protein: CASSQPAGTASYEQYF. The CDR3 coding sequence is TGCGCCAGCAGCCAACCTGCGGGGACCGCCTCCTACGAGCAGTACTTC.

V is TRBV4-3 and J is TRBJ2-1; 9 bases map to TRBD2. J was trimmed by 6 bases and V by 4 bases; bases with no gene match: 4. Germline V gene sequence: CDR1 LGHNA, CDR2 YSLEER. This CDR3 is 14 amino acids long. The CDR3 region has the DNA TGCGCCAGCAGCCTAGCGGGAGCTGGCAATGAGCAGTTCTTC. It yields the protein CASSLAGAGNEQFF.

The rearrangement uses TRBV7-9 and TRBJ2-7; 9 bases line up with TRBD1. The V gene end was trimmed by 1 base and the J gene end by 6 bases; junction bases not matched to a gene: 10. The CDR3 runs 16 residues. CDR1 is SEHNR and CDR2 is FQNEAQ in the germline V gene (reference sequence). The CDR3 here is CASSLDVGQGTSEQYF. Written as DNA, the CDR3 is TGTGCCAGCAGCTTAGACGTCGGACAGGGGACGAGCGAGCAGTACTTC.

J is TRBJ1-2 and V is TRBV6-6; 8 bases align to TRBD1. CDR1 MNHNY and CDR2 SVGAGI come from the germline V gene (reference sequence). CDR3 length equals 13 residues. V shed 7 bases, J shed 4 bases, and the junction held 5 bases outside the gene matches. DNA of the CDR3: TGTGCCAGCAAAGGACAGGGCCTCTATGGCTACACCTTC. This gives the protein CASKGQGLYGYTF.

The chain carries TRBV6-5 and TRBJ1-2; a possible D gene is TRBD1 (5 bases). V shed 7 bases and J shed 4 bases, with 13 bases lying between them. Germline V gene data show CDR1 as MNHEY and CDR2 as SVGAGI. The length of the CDR3 is 13 residues. The CDR3 sequence is CASTPGGSYGYTF. The CDR3 nucleotides read TGTGCCAGCACCCCCGGGGGATCCTATGGCTACACCTTC.

The CDR3 DNA sequence: TGTGCCAGCAGCCCGACTAGCGGGAGTGTGGAGCAGTACTTC. Protein: CASSPTSGSVEQYF. The chain is built from TRBV4-2 and TRBJ2-7, with 12 bases lining up with TRBD2. CDR1 and CDR2 (germline): LGHNA, YNFKEQ. Losses at the gene ends were 4 bases for V and 7 bases for J; bases not matched to a gene: 5. This CDR3 has 14 residues.

The chain links TRBV30 to TRBJ1-3; unclear D gene. V was pared by 0 bases and J by 0 bases, with 3 bases between. This CDR3 has 13 residues. From germline, CDR1 is GTSNPN and CDR2 SVGIG (reference sequence). In nucleotides, the CDR3 is TGTGCCTGGAGTGTAAACTCTGGAAACACCATATATTTT. Translated, it gives CAWSVNSGNTIYF. Filled out from reference TRBV30 and TRBJ1-3, the complete variable domain reads SQTIHQWPATLVQPVGSPLSLECTVEGTSNPNLYWYRQAAGRGLQLLFYSVGIGQISSEVPQNLSASRPQDRQFILSSKKLLLSDSGFYLCAWSVNSGNTIYFGEGSWLTVV.

The J gene is TRBJ2-4, the V gene TRBV7-2; D possibly corresponds to TRBD1 (6 bases). The CDR3 length is 19 residues. Germline V gives CDR1 SGHTA, CDR2 FQGNSA. Between the trimmed V and J ends, which lost 1 base and 1 base, there was a span of 20 bases. This chain's CDR3 is CASSLGRNQGIPAKNIQYF. CDR3 bases: TGTGCCAGCAGCTTAGGGAGAAACCAGGGGATTCCCGCCAAAAACATTCAGTACTTC.

The V call is TRBV14, the J call TRBJ1-1, with 7 positions matching TRBD1. There are 14 residues in the CDR3. V was pared by 4 bases and J by 2 bases, with 4 bases of the junction left unmatched. Germline values: CDR1 SGHDN, CDR2 FVKESK. DNA of the CDR3: TGTGCCAGCAGCCCCGGGACAGTAAACACTGAAGCTTTCTTT. This sequence encodes CASSPGTVNTEAFF.

The chain links TRBV28 to TRBJ2-1, with 11 bases fitting TRBD2. The CDR3 has 17 residues. Germline values: CDR1 MDHEN, CDR2 SYDVKM. V gave up 5 bases and J gave up 4 bases; unmatched junction bases: 10. The CDR3 protein is CASSPLAGAHLYNEQFF. The CDR3 nucleotides read TGTGCCAGCAGTCCACTAGCGGGAGCGCATCTTTACAATGAGCAGTTCTTC.

This chain joins TRBV27 and TRBJ2-3, with D uncertain. V lost 5 bases to trimming and J lost 5 bases, with 14 bases between them. The CDR3 extends over 14 amino acids. Germline CDR1 is MNHEY and CDR2 is SMNVEV (reference sequence). CDR3 sequence (DNA): TGTGCCAGCAGTCGGGTCGGTGGAGTAGATACGCAGTATTTT. Translating gives CASSRVGGVDTQYF.

This chain joins TRBV20-1 and TRBJ2-7; unclear D gene. This CDR3 is 10 amino acids long. Germline assignment: CDR1 DFQATT and CDR2 SNEGSKA (reference sequence). Deletions cut 6 bases from V and 6 bases from J, with 9 bases between. Written as DNA, the CDR3 is TGCAGTGCCCAAAACCCCGAGCAGTACTTC. Translating gives CSAQNPEQYF.

The chain has TRBV7-8 and TRBJ1-1; no clear D gene. The V end lost 5 bases, the J end lost 0 bases, and 13 bases lay between the germline ends. The germline V gene encodes CDR1 SGHVS and CDR2 FQNEAQ. This CDR3 has 15 residues. As DNA, the CDR3 is TGTGCCAGCAGCCCCCGTGATAAGATGAACACTGAAGCTTTCTTT. The encoded protein is CASSPRDKMNTEAFF.